This T cell receptor beta chain is from a study of shared clonotypes between healthy human individuals. In the study overall: The people who gave samples were two women and three men aged 18 to 49.

Repertoires were generated with immunoSEQ multiplex PCR, while TCRdb's copy carries only in-frame clones and drops some. The table lists approximately 530,000 clones, about 96% of them singletons. CD45RA+ naive and CD45RA-negative memory subsets were separated from CD4+ cells. Germline CDR1 is WNHNN and CDR2 is SYGVQD (reference sequence). This CDR3 is built from 12 residues. V shed 6 bases and J 8 bases; nucleotides not matched to a gene: 4. Sequencing input: naive CD4+ T cells sorted from blood. Subset defined: CD45RA+ positively selected. The chain uses TRBV10-1 and TRBJ1-1; 9 positions agree with TRBD1. The clonotype comes from a woman aged 30 to 39 in good health. The CDR3 here is CASSSDRGEAFF. CDR3 in DNA: TGCGCCAGCAGCTCGGACAGGGGAGAAGCTTTCTTT.